This T cell receptor beta chain is from a study of OX40 agonist ivuxolimab in advanced cancers. Study summary: Age averaged 60 years (range about 23 to 85), and less than 85% were male. Patients achieving partial responses numbered three: one hepatocellular carcinoma case and two cutaneous melanoma cases. Notes on the study in general: The authors also found low normalized T-cell clonal expansion in some nonresponders.

The table came from immunoSEQ multiplex PCR; TCRdb's copy has only in-frame clones and leaves some out. The sample has about 90,000 clones; 90% are singletons. The germline V and J ends were trimmed by 2 bases and 4 bases, with 5 bases remaining between them. In germline, CDR1 is MNHEY, CDR2 SMNVEV (reference sequence). The CDR3 consists of 13 residues. As regards this clone: Its antigen is as yet unknown.

Cycle 7 day 1, cycle 4 day 1, and baseline were the timepoints at which blood was sampled. Sequences were derived from CD4+ or CD8+ T cells sorted from blood, sampled in a trial of the OX40 agonist ivuxolimab. The origin of this receptor is an adult with an advanced solid tumor such as melanoma, head and neck, liver or kidney cancer. The chain is built from TRBV27 and TRBJ1-4; D not certain. The CDR3 loop is CASSLGVNEKLFF. In DNA form, the CDR3 reads TGTGCCAGCAGTTTAGGCGTTAATGAAAAACTGTTTTTT.